This T cell receptor (beta chain) was sequenced for a study of cytomegalovirus exposure and HLA in healthy donors (dated by TCRdb to between 2016 and 2019). General notes on the study: An earlier analysis of roughly 570 of the donors reported 276 Gb of sequence data and 95 million to 130 million unique TCR beta sequences obtained from roughly 180 million T cells. Around 300 gigabases of sequencing data and approximately 85 million unique TCR sequences were included in an early release covering 550 to 650 HLA-typed donors. The genetic ancestry cluster associated with self-reported Caucasian donors included roughly 84% of the roughly 400 genotyped donors. The study aimed to test whether signatures of past pathogen exposure could be identified by cataloging public T cell receptors. The T cell repertoires of 670 or so subjects were profiled by immunosequencing and related to cytomegalovirus serostatus. A separate validation cohort of 100 to 150 different subjects was used in addition to the roughly 670-subject first cohort. To predict cytomegalovirus infection status, the study combined high-throughput TCR immunosequencing, statistical association of individual TCRs with disease status, and machine learning. To study patterns of TCR occurrence, a later analysis re-analyzed previously published TCR beta repertoires from 666 donors and added high-resolution HLA genotyping. Rather than using new phenotypic data, the later analysis identified candidate immune exposures from TCR beta sequences and from how often those sequences occurred across donors. In an earlier analysis of roughly 540 of the donors, high-throughput TCR beta sequencing was used to judge whether each TCR beta V gene segment behaved as functional or pseudogenic. Donor age, sex, ethnicity and CMV serostatus were compiled alongside the repertoire data. Genome-wide SNP genotypes for about 65% of the roughly 670 donors were used in a later genetic analysis, which treated that subset as a discovery cohort. All discovery cohort repertoires had been generated on a single sequencing platform. Class I and class II HLA loci were covered by the typing at four-digit resolution. The number of donors typed differed by locus, with about 629-630 for A, B, C, DRB1 and DQB1, more than 500 for DQA1, 606 for DPA1, and around 460 for DPB1. About 5 DR-DQ haplotypes were handled as single units for association and clustering, since linkage in the cohort was strong. Among 300 to 500 genotyped donors of the cohort, an average of approximately 220,000 unique TCR beta nucleotide sequences was sequenced per donor, of which 15% to 20% were non-productive.

General study outcomes and caveats: Because counts were too low, seventeen rarely observed V segments, including chromosome 9 orphons, were left out of the earlier analysis of some 600 of the donors. In a later analysis, around 17,000 TCR beta sequences were associated with specific HLA alleles at a false discovery rate of 0.05. In a later genetic analysis, a missense DCLRE1C variant was associated with V-gene and J-gene trimming of TCR beta chains, and the association was replicated in an independent cohort. According to a later analysis, most CMV-associated TCR beta chains appeared to be HLA-restricted, and the HLA associations seemed to be driven largely by CMV exposure. Correlated functional status among segregating V segments might be attributable to linkage disequilibrium, but an unknown experimental factor could not be ruled out. In a later analysis, the rate of TCR association differed among HLA loci, with DRB1 alleles having the most associated TCRs and HLA-C alleles having the fewest. In this cohort, only TCR beta chains were sequenced, and detectable features were limited by the absence of alpha or paired-chain data. In vitro tests confirmed that three of the cytomegalovirus-associated TCR beta chains recognize cytomegalovirus antigens. The authors suggested that the approach could potentially be generalized to other disease states and immunological phenotypes. Broadly in line with IMGT annotations, most TCR beta V segments showed up in productive rearrangements about 87% or about 30% of the time in an earlier analysis of around 600 of the donors. Immune exposure information for the cohort was limited to CMV serostatus. According to a later analysis, parvovirus B19, influenza, CMV and Epstein-Barr virus appeared linked to several top co-occurrence clusters. Cytomegalovirus status was reported to be diagnosed by the classifier with high specificity and sensitivity in both the original and validation cohorts. HLA typing was unavailable for some donors at each locus, so association tests used only the typed subset. When HLA alleles, especially DR and DQ, strongly co-occurred, attributing TCR associations to individual alleles was difficult. A further reported finding was that TCR beta sequences accurately predicted the HLA-A and HLA-B alleles for most subjects in the first cohort. A total of 164 TCR beta chains were listed by the study as associated with cytomegalovirus. A later genetic analysis reported fewer N-insertions in productive TCRs among donors in an Asian-associated ancestry cluster than the roughly 700-donor mean. A cluster of highly shared sequence variants was judged likely to represent a technical artifact of the sequencing pipeline. In a later analysis, HLA-associated TCR beta chains were found to be more clonally expanded and to have lower generation probabilities than equally common non-associated chains. The presence/absence analyses assumed that sequencing depth was roughly uniform across donors, and that assumption may not be true. Across donors, most TCR sequences were observed very rarely, whereas some public TCRs were present in many individuals.

As for this clone: The specificity of this receptor is unknown. Within one base of it there is no much larger clone, and no base qualities were kept.

The cohort comprised fewer than 750 healthy bone marrow donors. At the time of sampling, every cohort member was nominally healthy, though immune exposures that went unrecorded were likely present. The donor tested CMV seronegative and was one of the 352 seronegative cohort members. Every donor gave a peripheral blood sample, and the peripheral blood mononuclear cells from that sample were used for TCR beta sequencing. Genomic DNA extraction from the blood cell samples was performed with the Qiagen DNeasy Blood Extraction Kit. The library was produced with the immunoSEQ multiplex PCR assay. For the multiplex PCR, a mixture combining 60 forward primers for TCR Vbeta segments and 13 reverse primers for TCR Jbeta segments was used. A multiplex PCR assay on genomic DNA amplified the CDR3 region of rearranged TCR beta genes. Amplified TCR beta libraries were sequenced as 87-base-pair reads on the Illumina HiSeq System. The study's processing was this. A later analysis counted approximately 84 million unique TCR beta chains across the 666 repertoires, and some 11 million of these chains were shared by at least two donors. Raw reads were error-corrected and collapsed into unique sequences with a nearest-neighbor algorithm that merged closely related sequences to remove PCR and sequencing errors. V, D and J gene segments were assigned by aligning CDR3 sequences to IMGT reference sequences. For a sequence to be retained, a match of at least six nucleotides to both a V gene segment and a J gene segment was required. Rearrangements were classified as productive when the CDR3 lacked stop codons and remained in frame with V and J, and all other rearrangements were classified as non-productive. Following IMGT convention, CDR3 was defined as the stretch from the second conserved V-encoded cysteine up to the conserved J-encoded phenylalanine. The earlier analysis of around 640 of the donors excluded sequences that lacked an unambiguous match to a single V gene segment. An earlier analysis of about 600 of the donors called V segments functional above 56.7% productive rearrangements and segregating when the between-donor standard deviation exceeded 5%. A statistical classification framework was developed to diagnose cytomegalovirus status using the catalog of TCR beta chain sequences. In a later analysis, TCR nucleotide sequences were compared against IMGT/GENE-DB human TR gene sequences so that V and J genes could be assigned. In a later analysis, CDR3 sequences and most-parsimonious VDJ recombination scenarios were assigned using the TCRdist pipeline. A later analysis defined each TCR beta chain by its CDR3 amino acid sequence plus V-gene family, and excluded reads lacking a unique V-gene family. In a later analysis, fewer than 600 highly shared, low-generation-probability nucleotide sequences were removed to address suspected cross-contamination and a sequencing artifact. A later analysis calculated a clonal expansion index for each public chain from normalized within-repertoire ranks of inferred template counts. In a later analysis, generation probabilities were computed using a VDJ recombination model fitted to out-of-frame rearrangements, and the results were checked against IGoR. A later analysis scored TCR-TCR, TCR-HLA and TCR-CMV co-occurrence with hypergeometric tests, applying a repertoire-size bias correction to TCR pairs. In a later analysis, false discovery rates were estimated by permuting HLA or CMV assignments 20 times. In a later analysis, co-occurring TCRs were grouped with DBSCAN, and TCRdist sequence similarity was added when clustering was performed within HLA-allele-positive subsets. Repertoires with fewer than 30,000 or more than 120,000 public chains were left out of co-occurrence clustering, as were five repertoires with anomalous nucleotide sharing. The source is immuneACCESS, and TCRdb retained only in-frame sequences with V and J called. Part of the clones is not carried over; for the studies checked, unresolved V genes explain less than half of this, and the remainder is unexplained. V and J calls plus clone size are reproduced from that table; the DNA served to infer D and trimming. The sample table lists roughly 120,000 clones, 81% of them with a count of one. The ten largest make up less than 1.1% of the sample.

The sequenced sample was PBMCs. This clonotype was sampled from a woman aged 25 to 39 in good health and CMV-seronegative.

At the DNA level, the sequence is TGCGCCAGCAGCTTGGAGGGCTGGCTTCGGGCAGGGGGCGTCGGGCCTCTCACCGGGGAGCTGTTTTTT. This gives the protein CASSLEGWLRAGGVGPLTGELFF. The receptor chain draws on TRBV5-1 and TRBJ2-2, and 8 bases in between align with TRBD1. The CDR3 covers 23 residues, taking in both the cysteine and the phenylalanine. Only the CDR3 DNA is retained, 69 bases long and in frame from the first base. The germline V gene specifies SGHRS as CDR1 and YFSETQ as CDR2. Clipping removes 0 bases from V and 4 bases from J, with 26 as the unmatched junction base count. Outside the CDR3, residues come from the reference TRBV5-1 and TRBJ2-2 proteins, so the full variable domain is: KAGVTQTPRYLIKTRGQQVTLSCSPISGHRSVSWYQQTPGQGLQFLFEYFSETQRNKGNFPGRFSGRQFSNSRSEMNVSTLELGDSALYLCASSLEGWLRAGGVGPLTGELFFGEGSRLTVL.